The 8 T cell receptor beta chains below all came from one sample that was sequenced in a study of T cell repertoires in aging, cancer and after chemotherapy (dated by TCRdb to about 2019). Genomic DNA extracted from peripheral blood, rather than sorted cells or RNA, was used as the source for amplification of TCR beta rearrangements. Instrument used: Illumina MiSeq. Rearranged TRB sequences spanning V, D and J segments were amplified in a multiplex touch-down PCR with a mixed TRB-A/B primer pool. Starting from the raw public reads, TCRdb applied fastp trimming at Q25, assembled clones with MiXCR and retained in-frame beta chains. Each entry is one CDR3 protein sequence, shown with its most common DNA and genes. Recorded for this sample are about 12,000 distinct CDR3 sequences; 31% of them occurred a single time. Roughly a tenth of the sample is taken by the ten largest. Material: blood. Receptor source: a human donor in good health. The donor label of this sample is uncertain.

In its sample, this clonotype was seen a few times. V usage is TRBV6-1 and J usage is TRBJ1-5, with no clear D. CDR3 length equals 15 residues. The germline V gene encodes CDR1 MNHNS and CDR2 SASEGT. Trimming cost V 4 bases and J 9 bases, with 19 bases left between them. CDR3: CASSVNRASEGPQHF. Here the CDR3 DNA reads TGTGCCAGCAGTGTGAACCGGGCTTCGGAGGGGCCCCAGCATTTT.

This chain links TRBV5-6 with TRBJ2-3; D unresolved. Germline values: CDR1 SGHDT, CDR2 YYEEEE. The CDR3 length is 14 residues. The V end was cut by 0 bases, the J end by 1 base, with 6 bases between. CDR3 sequence: CASSLGGGTDTQYF. CDR3 nucleotides: TGTGCCAGCAGCTTGGGGGGTGGCACAGATACGCAGTATTTT.

This clonotype was counted between two and nine times. The rearrangement uses TRBV5-4 and TRBJ2-7; 7 bases match TRBD1. The V and J ends lost 6 bases and 0 bases, in that order; junction bases with no gene match: 6. CDR3 length equals 14 residues. Germline-derived CDR1 and CDR2 are SGHNT and YYREEE (reference sequence). The CDR3 region is CASTLDRHSYEQYF. DNA for the CDR3: TGTGCCAGCACCCTGGACAGGCACTCCTACGAGCAGTACTTC.

The J gene is TRBJ2-7, the V gene TRBV20-1; 7 nucleotides line up with TRBD1. This CDR3 is 13 amino acids long. The germline gives CDR1 DFQATT, CDR2 SNEGSKA (reference sequence). The CDR3 DNA reads TGCAGGGCTGGGACAGCTAGCTCCTACGAGCAGTACTTC. Protein: CRAGTASSYEQYF.

The chain couples TRBV19 to TRBJ2-5; TRBD2 agrees at 9 bases. Germline CDR1 reads LNHDA; CDR2 reads SQIVND (reference sequence). This CDR3 is 13 amino acids long. J was trimmed by 5 bases and V by 6 bases; bases with no gene match: 4. The CDR3 sequence: CASRRGGGETQYF. CDR3 nucleotide sequence: TGTGCCAGTAGGCGGGGGGGCGGGGAGACCCAGTACTTC.

The chain carries TRBV5-6 and TRBJ2-2, with a tentative D call TRBD1 (6 bases). V was shortened by 0 bases and J by 1 base, with 10 bases between the two germline ends. Germline V CDR1 and CDR2: SGHDT, YYEEEE. There are 16 residues in the CDR3. The CDR3 DNA reads TGTGCCAGCAGCTTGGGAGCAGGGGTGAACACCGGGGAGCTGTTTTTT. Translating it yields CASSLGAGVNTGELFF.

By share, this clonotype ranks as medium-sized. The gene calls are TRBV11-1 and TRBJ1-4; D is unclear. Germline CDR1 is SGHAT and CDR2 is FQDESV (reference sequence). CDR3 length equals 14 residues. Trimming took 0 bases from V and 5 from J, leaving 7 bases between them. In nucleotides, the CDR3 is TGTGCCAGCAGCTTAGCGGGCGGAAATGAAAAACTGTTTTTT. It translates to CASSLAGGNEKLFF.

The chain couples TRBV5-6 to TRBJ1-1, with D tentatively TRBD1 (5 bases). The CDR3 consists of 15 residues. Deletions cut 3 bases from V and 1 base from J, with 13 bases between. The germline V gene encodes CDR1 SGHDT and CDR2 YYEEEE. Here the CDR3 DNA reads TGTGCCAGCAGCTCACCTTGGGGGACGAACACTGAAGCTTTCTTT. Translation gives CASSSPWGTNTEAFF. Looking up the rest from reference TRBV5-6 and TRBJ1-1 gives the full variable domain: DAGVTQSPTHLIKTRGQQVTLRCSPKSGHDTVSWYQQALGQGPQFIFQYYEEEERQRGNFPDRFSGHQFPNYSSELNVNALLLGDSALYLCASSSPWGTNTEAFFGQGTRLTVV.